The present entry profiles one T cell receptor (beta chain) with its context. Participant age was 18 to 89 years, and participants resided in 25 or so US areas. In the authors' methods: Amplification of reference gene primers was used by the study to estimate nucleated cell counts. Sequencing was performed with immunoSEQ multiplex PCR; in TCRdb, only in-frame clones are kept and a portion is missing. Clone size and the V and J calls come from that table; the DNA yielded D and trimming. The sample has 320,000 or so clones, roughly 84% seen once. Germline V CDR1 and CDR2: MNHNY, SVGAGI (reference sequence). Trimming pared 1 base from V and 2 bases from J, leaving 12 bases between. This CDR3 has 15 residues. The sample is drawn from a study of blood T cell repertoires in COVID-19. Study-level information: There were acute and convalescent COVID-19 samples, and they came from the United States, Italy and Spain. T cells, B-cell-depleted T cells, or PBMCs supplied cDNA or gDNA.

V usage is TRBV6-6 and J usage is TRBJ2-7; a possible D gene is TRBD1 (6 bases). The clonotype was recovered from a woman aged 25 to 39 who had recovered from COVID-19. Sequences were obtained from PBMCs or T cells enriched from blood (not recorded which). As DNA, the CDR3 is TGTGCCAGCAGTTACTGGCCAGGGGCGACCTACGAGCAGTACTTC. Its protein is CASSYWPGATYEQYF.